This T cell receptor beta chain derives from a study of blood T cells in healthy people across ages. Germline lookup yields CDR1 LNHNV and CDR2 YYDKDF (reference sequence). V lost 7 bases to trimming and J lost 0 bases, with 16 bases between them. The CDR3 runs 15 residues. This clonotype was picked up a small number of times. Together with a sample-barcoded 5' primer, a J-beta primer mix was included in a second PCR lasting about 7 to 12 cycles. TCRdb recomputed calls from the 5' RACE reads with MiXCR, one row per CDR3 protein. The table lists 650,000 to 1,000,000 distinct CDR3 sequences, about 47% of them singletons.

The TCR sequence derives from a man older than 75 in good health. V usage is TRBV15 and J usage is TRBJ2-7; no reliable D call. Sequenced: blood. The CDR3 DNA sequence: TGTGCCACCAAAGCAGAAGTCGCCAGCTCCTACGAGCAGTACTTC. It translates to CATKAEVASSYEQYF. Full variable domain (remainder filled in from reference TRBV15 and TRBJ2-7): DAMVIQNPRYQVTQFGKPVTLSCSQTLNHNVMYWYQQKSSQAPKLLFHYYDKDFNNEADTPDNFQSRRPNTSFCFLDIRSPGLGDTAMYLCATKAEVASSYEQYFGPGTRLTVT.